This T cell receptor (beta chain) was documented in a study of T cell repertoires in cytomegalovirus infection. On this clonotype: Its antigen is unidentified. A much larger clonotype is one base distant, so this may be a read error.

TCRdb reanalysed the reads using MiXCR and keeps one entry per CDR3 protein. The sample shows roughly 240,000 distinct CDR3 sequences, roughly 6.5% of them seen only once. Study-level points and caveats: Carriage of CMV together with the relevant HLA was identifiable through cumulative public TCR beta family frequency.

The material sequenced was PBMCs. This TCR was sampled from a human donor in good health (CMV status not recorded). Some clones in this sample may be carry-over from other donors' samples.

The CDR3 DNA follows: TGCAGTGCTAGAGATCGGCAGGGGTTCTACAATGAGCAGTTCTTC. Translation: CSARDRQGFYNEQFF. The chain uses TRBV20-1 and TRBJ2-1, with a tentative D call TRBD1 (6 bases). The V gene lost 0 bases and the J gene lost 3 bases, with 12 bases spanning the gap. The germline gives CDR1 DFQATT, CDR2 SNEGSKA (reference sequence). The CDR3 totals 15 residues.